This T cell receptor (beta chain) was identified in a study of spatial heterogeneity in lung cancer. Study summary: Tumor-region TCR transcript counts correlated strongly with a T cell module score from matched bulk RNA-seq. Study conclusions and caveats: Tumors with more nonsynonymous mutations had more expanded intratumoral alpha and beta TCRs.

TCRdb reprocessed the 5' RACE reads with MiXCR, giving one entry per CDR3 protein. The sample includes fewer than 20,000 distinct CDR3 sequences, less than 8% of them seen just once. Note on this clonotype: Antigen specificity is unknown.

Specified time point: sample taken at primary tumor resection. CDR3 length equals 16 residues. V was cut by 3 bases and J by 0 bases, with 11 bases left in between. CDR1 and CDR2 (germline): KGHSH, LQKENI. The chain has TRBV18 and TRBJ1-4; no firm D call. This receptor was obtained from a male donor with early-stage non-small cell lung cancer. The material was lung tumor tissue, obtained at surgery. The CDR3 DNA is TGTGCCAGCTCACCTGGCAGGCATCCAACTAATGAAAAACTGTTTTTT. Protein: CASSPGRHPTNEKLFF.